This T cell receptor (beta chain) comes out of a study of shared clonotypes between healthy human individuals. Donors comprised only Caucasian adults living in Nashville, Tennessee. Over several immunoSEQ plates, each subset's genomic DNA was distributed in even portions. Each PCR replicate run on unsorted PBMC took in approximately 270 ng DNA, tens of thousands of T cell genomes. The authors' processing: ImmunoSEQ gave junction-only sequences without quality scores, so filtering differed. The data were produced by immunoSEQ multiplex PCR, yet TCRdb's version contains in-frame clones alone and is incomplete. That table gives V, J and clone size, and the DNA gave D and trimming. The profile covers about 510,000 clones, with over 60% appearing a single time and around 13% taken by the ten largest. This CDR3 spans 16 amino acids. CDR1 and CDR2 from the germline V gene are WNHNN and SYGVQD (reference sequence). J lost 2 bases, V lost 3 bases, and 8 bases had no gene match.

This clone was counted a single time. The chain has TRBV10-1 and TRBJ2-7; 9 nucleotides match TRBD1. This TCR came from a woman aged 35 to 49 in good health. Some clones in this sample may be carry-over from other donors' samples. The specimen sequenced was PBMCs. In DNA, the CDR3 is TGCGCCAGCAGTGATCCTCCGGGACAGGGTACCTACGAGCAGTACTTC. This sequence encodes CASSDPPGQGTYEQYF.